The 22 T cell receptor beta chains presented below share a single source sample, sequenced in a study of preoperative IRX-2 immunotherapy in early breast cancer. The repertoire was sequenced with immunoSEQ multiplex PCR; TCRdb's copy has only in-frame clones and lacks some. This table holds over 55,000 clones, roughly 94% found once. Treatment meaning: preoperative locoregional IRX-2 cytokine immunotherapy. Sample collection occurred from a patient treated with IRX-2 immunotherapy. The receptors here all came from a human donor with breast cancer.

This chain connects TRBV28 to TRBJ1-2; 8 bases align to TRBD1. This CDR3 is 14 amino acids long. Germline loops: CDR1 MDHEN, CDR2 SYDVKM. V trimming: 3 bases; J trimming: 9 bases; junction bases outside the gene matches: 9. CDR3 DNA: TGTGCCAGCAGTTTCCAACAGGGGGTTTCCAGCTACACCTTC. Its translation: CASSFQQGVSSYTF.

The V and J genes are TRBV5-1 and TRBJ2-7; D is possibly TRBD1 (6 bases). CDR1 SGHRS and CDR2 YFSETQ come from the germline V gene. The CDR3 extends over 15 amino acids. Trimming took off 3 bases at V and 3 bases at J, with 16 bases between the two ends. The CDR3 protein is CASSYNDRKFYEQYF. Here the CDR3 DNA reads TGCGCCAGCAGCTATAATGACAGGAAATTCTACGAGCAGTACTTC.

Only one count was recorded for this clone. The chain uses TRBV7-9 and TRBJ2-7; D may be TRBD2 (6 bases). Trimming stripped 7 bases from V and 3 bases from J, with 16 bases between. Germline-derived CDR1 and CDR2 are SEHNR and FQNEAQ (reference sequence). The CDR3 is 14 residues long. CDR3 in amino acids: CASTPVPAGYEQYF. In DNA form, the CDR3 reads TGTGCCAGCACCCCCGTCCCAGCGGGCTACGAGCAGTACTTC. Supplemented by reference TRBV7-9 and TRBJ2-7, the full variable domain reads DTGVSQNPRHKITKRGQNVTFRCDPISEHNRLYWYRQTLGQGPEFLTYFQNEAQLEKSRLLSDRFSAERPKGSFSTLEIQRTEQGDSAMYLCASTPVPAGYEQYFGPGTRLTVT.

The chain links TRBV18 to TRBJ2-3; 15 nucleotides align to TRBD2. Germline V gives CDR1 KGHSH, CDR2 LQKENI. The CDR3 spans 16 residues. V dropped 2 bases and J dropped 3; count of bases not matched to a gene: 0. The DNA of the CDR3 is TGTGCCAGCTCACCAGGGACTAGCGGGAGGACAGATACGCAGTATTTT. Protein: CASSPGTSGRTDTQYF.

The rearrangement links TRBV7-2 to TRBJ1-1; D is undetermined. This CDR3 comprises 11 residues. Germline CDR1 reads SGHTA; CDR2 reads FQGNSA. Trimming cost V 3 bases and J 4 bases, with 3 bases left between them. CDR3 residues: CASSFSTEAFF. The CDR3 DNA sequence: TGTGCCAGCAGCTTTAGCACTGAAGCTTTCTTT.

The chain carries TRBV30 and TRBJ2-7; 8 nucleotides line up with TRBD1. CDR1 is GTSNPN, CDR2 SVGIG, per germline (reference sequence). The ends lost 3 bases at V and 7 bases at J; junction bases unmatched: 8. This CDR3 comprises 13 residues. CDR3 nucleotide sequence: TGTGCCTGGAGCGCAGGGGGCTTGGGAGAGCAGTACTTC. Translated: CAWSAGGLGEQYF.

This clone appeared a single time. The chain recombines TRBV10-3 with TRBJ2-3, with a tentative D call TRBD2 (6 bases). Trimming took off 2 bases at V and 4 bases at J, with 16 bases between the two ends. CDR3 length equals 16 residues. Germline assignment: CDR1 ENHRY and CDR2 SYGVKD. This CDR3 is CAISEPSRDFSDTQYF. Here the CDR3 DNA reads TGTGCCATCAGTGAGCCGAGCCGGGACTTTTCAGATACGCAGTATTTT.

The CDR3 loop reads CASSESLTDTQYF. The CDR3 coding sequence is TGTGCCAGCAGTGAGTCCTTGACAGATACGCAGTATTTT. This chain links TRBV2 with TRBJ2-3; D gene uncertain. Germline V CDR1 and CDR2: SNHLY, FYNNEI. The CDR3 extends over 13 amino acids. V gave up 3 bases and J gave up 3 bases, with 7 bases separating them.

J is TRBJ1-6 and V is TRBV28, with D unresolved. This CDR3 has 14 amino acids. The V end lost 7 bases, the J end lost 8 bases, and 15 bases lay between the germline ends. The germline CDR1 and CDR2 sequences are MDHEN and SYDVKM. CDR3 sequence (DNA): TGTGCCAGCAATGTGAGAGATTGGGATTCACCCCTCCACTTT. This sequence encodes CASNVRDWDSPLHF.

CDR3 loop: CASSQDRGTGYGYTF. The CDR3 DNA is TGCGCCAGCAGCCAAGATAGGGGGACAGGTTATGGCTACACCTTC. V is TRBV4-3 and J is TRBJ1-2, with TRBD1 matching over 8 bases. The CDR3 is made up of 15 amino acids. V lost 0 bases, J lost 5 bases, and 5 bases stayed unmatched. CDR1 LGHNA and CDR2 YSLEER come from the germline V gene.

Concerning this clone: Its ends do not fully match the called genes, so a read error is possible. The gene calls are TRBV5-4 and TRBJ2-3; D ambiguous. CDR1 and CDR2 (germline): SGHNT, YYREEE (reference sequence). CDR3 length equals 14 residues. The CDR3 DNA follows: TGTGCCAGCAGCTTGGAGGTGGGCACATATACGCAGTATTTT. The encoded protein is CASSLEVGTYTQYF.

J is TRBJ2-1 and V is TRBV7-2; the D is unclear. CDR1 is SGHTA and CDR2 is FQGNSA in the germline V gene. Trimming shortened V by 7 bases and J by 5 bases, and 21 bases separated the two germline ends. The CDR3 totals 16 residues. The CDR3 protein is CASTPILVALDNEQFF. The CDR3 nucleotides read TGTGCCAGCACCCCAATTCTAGTGGCCCTCGACAATGAGCAGTTCTTC.

The V call is TRBV28, the J call TRBJ2-1, with 9 bases aligning to TRBD2. J lost 8 bases, V lost 6 bases, and 5 bases had no gene match. Looked up from germline, CDR1 is MDHEN and CDR2 is SYDVKM. This CDR3 comprises 13 residues. In DNA, the CDR3 is TGTGCCAGCAGGTATTCTAGCGGGGATGAGCAGTTCTTC. The encoded protein is CASRYSSGDEQFF. The full variable domain, in which reference TRBV28 and TRBJ2-1 provide the parts outside the CDR3, is DVKVTQSSRYLVKRTGEKVFLECVQDMDHENMFWYRQDPGLGLRLIYFSYDVKMKEKGDIPEGYSVSREKKERFSLILESASTNQTSMYLCASRYSSGDEQFFGPGTRLTVL.

This clone was detected only once. This chain joins TRBV19 and TRBJ2-3; no definite D call. Trimming shortened V by 6 bases and J by 4 bases, and 8 bases separated the two germline ends. CDR1 is LNHDA and CDR2 is SQIVND in the germline V gene (reference sequence). The CDR3 has 12 amino acids. The CDR3 DNA follows: TGTGCCAGTAGGGGGTCCGCAGATACGCAGTATTTT. Residues: CASRGSADTQYF.

The rearrangement joins TRBV18 to TRBJ2-7; 8 bases fit TRBD1. V shed 2 bases and J 2 bases; nucleotides not matched to a gene: 2. This CDR3 spans 14 amino acids. Germline CDR1 reads KGHSH; CDR2 reads LQKENI. DNA for the CDR3: TGTGCCAGCTCACCATGGACAGGGCCCTACGAGCAGTACTTC. This codes for CASSPWTGPYEQYF.

The chain links TRBV27 to TRBJ1-5; possible D gene TRBD1, 6 bases. Germline loops: CDR1 MNHEY, CDR2 SMNVEV (reference sequence). This CDR3 spans 15 amino acids. V was clipped by 5 bases and J by 6 bases, with 17 bases between them. The CDR3 DNA follows: TGTGCCAGCAGTCCCAAGAACAGGGTTGGTCAGCCCCAGCATTTT. Its protein is CASSPKNRVGQPQHF.

This rearrangement joins TRBV7-1 to TRBJ1-4; no firm D call. TRBV7-1 is identified as an open reading frame with a role that is uncertain. The CDR3 extends over 13 amino acids. Trimming shortened V by 7 bases and J by 0 bases, and 6 bases separated the two germline ends. CDR3 loop: CASTISTNEKLFF. The CDR3 coding sequence is TGTGCCAGCACCATATCAACTAATGAAAAACTGTTTTTT.

This chain joins TRBV5-6 and TRBJ2-7; 11 bases match TRBD2. J gave up 7 bases and V 1 base, and 4 bases lay outside the gene matches. CDR3 length: 14 amino acids. Germline assignment: CDR1 SGHDT and CDR2 YYEEEE. In DNA form, the CDR3 reads TGTGCCAGCAGCTTGTTAGCGGGGGGGCGTGAGCAGTACTTC. Translation: CASSLLAGGREQYF.

This clone has only one observation. The rearrangement links TRBV2 to TRBJ1-3; D is unresolved. The length of the CDR3 is 16 residues. CDR1 SNHLY and CDR2 FYNNEI come from the germline V gene. V dropped 6 bases and J dropped 2 bases, with 17 bases sitting between them. This CDR3 reads CASSSYFRLAGNTIYF. DNA for the CDR3: TGTGCCAGCAGCTCTTACTTTAGGCTAGCTGGAAACACCATATATTTT.

This chain links TRBV4-3 with TRBJ2-7, with D hard to call. V was cut by 0 bases and J by 2 bases, with 5 bases left in between. Germline CDR1 LGHNA, CDR2 YSLEER. CDR3 length: 13 amino acids. CDR3 sequence: CASSQDETYEQYF. CDR3 coding DNA: TGCGCCAGCAGCCAAGACGAAACCTACGAGCAGTACTTC.

This chain connects TRBV28 to TRBJ1-2; 7 nucleotides match TRBD1. The CDR3 contains 13 residues. Per germline, CDR1 MDHEN and CDR2 SYDVKM. V dropped 5 bases and J dropped 3; count of bases not matched to a gene: 3. As DNA, the CDR3 is TGTGCCAGCAGTCCCAGGGGGTACTATGGCTACACCTTC. It yields the protein CASSPRGYYGYTF.

The rearrangement uses TRBV27 and TRBJ1-1; 8 bases are shared with TRBD1. Germline loops: CDR1 MNHEY, CDR2 SMNVEV (reference sequence). The length of the CDR3 is 13 residues. V lost 4 bases to trimming and J lost 4 bases; unmatched junction nucleotides: 2. As DNA, the CDR3 is TGTGCCAGCAGTTACAGGGGGAGCACTGAAGCTTTCTTT. Amino acid sequence: CASSYRGSTEAFF.